One sample yielded the 25 T cell receptor beta chains listed below, sequenced in a study of patients and donors after allogeneic stem cell transplantation. MiXCR, applied by TCRdb to the RT-PCR reads, yields one record per CDR3 protein. The sample has approximately 170,000 distinct CDR3 sequences, approximately 31% seen once. The material sequenced was blood, either unsorted or a sorted T cell fraction (not recorded which). Receptor source: a human donor who was either an allogeneic HSCT recipient or a stem cell or donor lymphocyte infusion donor (not recorded which). It is not recorded whose cells these are; they may come from a transplant donor.

The chain uses TRBV6-6 and TRBJ2-4, with TRBD2 identical over 11 bases. The ends lost 10 bases at V and 8 bases at J; junction bases unmatched: 7. This CDR3 has 13 residues. Germline V CDR1 and CDR2: MNHNY, SVGAGI (reference sequence). This CDR3 reads CATSTSGRDIQYF. The CDR3 bases are TGTGCCACCAGCACTAGCGGGAGAGACATTCAGTACTTC.

This clonotype was counted only a few times. The chain links TRBV9 to TRBJ2-1; D remains unclear. V was pared by 2 bases and J by 2 bases, with 5 bases between. This CDR3 spans 13 amino acids. The V gene's germline CDR1 is SGDLS and CDR2 YYNGEE. In nucleotides, the CDR3 is TGTGCCAGCAGCGTTACAACCTACAATGAGCAGTTCTTC. Translating it yields CASSVTTYNEQFF.

The rearrangement joins TRBV5-1 to TRBJ2-2, with 12 positions matching TRBD1. From germline, CDR1 is SGHRS and CDR2 YFSETQ. Germline trimming cut 1 base from V and 0 bases from J; bases unmatched to any gene: 4. The CDR3 totals 18 residues. In nucleotides, the CDR3 is TGCGCCAGCAGCTTGCCGGGACAGGGGGCGCCGAACACCGGGGAGCTGTTTTTT. The encoded protein is CASSLPGQGAPNTGELFF.

The chain links TRBV7-9 to TRBJ2-5; 8 nucleotides align to TRBD2. CDR1 and CDR2 (germline): SEHNR, FQNEAQ (reference sequence). The CDR3 has 16 amino acids. The J segment lost 1 base and the V segment lost 4 bases, leaving 8 bases of the junction unmatched. The CDR3 sequence is CASSSRGGTIQETQYF. In nucleotides, the CDR3 is TGTGCCAGCAGCTCCCGGGGGGGGACAATCCAAGAGACCCAGTACTTC.

The chain joins TRBV5-1 to TRBJ2-1; D may match TRBD1 or TRBD2 (5 bases each). The germline gives CDR1 SGHRS, CDR2 YFSETQ. The V end was cut by 3 bases, the J end by 6 bases, with 10 bases between. The CDR3 length is 13 residues. The CDR3 sequence is CASSSQDSNEQFF. The CDR3 nucleotides are TGCGCCAGCAGCTCACAGGACTCCAATGAGCAGTTCTTC.

This clonotype was picked up one time. The rearrangement joins TRBV9 to TRBJ1-4; D possibly corresponds to TRBD1 (5 bases). Germline V CDR1 and CDR2: SGDLS, YYNGEE. The V end was cut by 6 bases, the J end by 4 bases, with 16 bases between. The CDR3 covers 15 residues. CDR3 residues: CASNNTGRNNEKLFF. Here the CDR3 DNA reads TGTGCCAGCAACAACACGGGACGGAATAATGAAAAACTGTTTTTT.

The rearrangement links TRBV9 to TRBJ2-6; no reliable D call. The CDR3 runs to 15 residues. Germline assignment: CDR1 SGDLS and CDR2 YYNGEE. The V and J ends lost 3 bases and 0 bases respectively, with 7 bases between them. The CDR3 loop reads CASSAGYSGANVLTF. The CDR3, as DNA: TGTGCCAGCAGCGCTGGGTACTCTGGGGCCAACGTCCTGACTTTC.

The chain uses TRBV20-1 and TRBJ2-3, with D perhaps TRBD1 (6 bases). CDR3 length: 17 residues. V was trimmed by 3 bases and J by 6 bases, leaving 25 bases between them. Germline V gene lookup returns CDR1 DFQATT and CDR2 SNEGSKA (reference sequence). The CDR3 sequence is CSASMQGTRWLWDTQYF. CDR3 nucleotide sequence: TGCAGTGCTAGTATGCAGGGGACCAGGTGGCTGTGGGATACGCAGTATTTT.

J is TRBJ2-1 and V is TRBV5-1; 12 bases agree with TRBD2. V gave up 0 bases and J gave up 4 bases; unmatched junction bases: 2. Germline CDR1 and CDR2: SGHRS and YFSETQ. The CDR3 consists of 16 residues. CDR3 loop: CASSLGGLAGYNEQFF. The CDR3 DNA follows: TGCGCCAGCAGCTTGGGTGGACTAGCGGGATACAATGAGCAGTTCTTC.

This clonotype has ten or more counts. This chain joins TRBV27 and TRBJ1-5; D is unclear. CDR3 length: 14 residues. Germline-derived CDR1 and CDR2 are MNHEY and SMNVEV (reference sequence). Trimming removed 3 bases at V and 0 bases at J, with 6 bases between. CDR3 DNA: TGTGCCAGCAGTTTCTCGGATAGCAATCAGCCCCAGCATTTT. Its protein product is CASSFSDSNQPQHF.

This clonotype was counted only a few times. This chain joins TRBV4-2 and TRBJ2-7; 7 bases fit TRBD2. This CDR3 contains 17 residues. Looked up from germline, CDR1 is LGHNA and CDR2 is YNFKEQ. J lost 1 base, V lost 1 base, and 10 bases had no gene match. The CDR3 DNA reads TGTGCCAGCAGCCAAGGGGGGGACTACCATAGATCCTACGAGCAGTACTTC. As protein: CASSQGGDYHRSYEQYF.

The chain employs TRBV20-1 and TRBJ1-2; no reliable D call. Looked up from germline, CDR1 is DFQATT and CDR2 is SNEGSKA (reference sequence). The V and J ends lost 3 bases and 6 bases respectively, with 2 bases between them. CDR3 length: 9 amino acids. The CDR3 bases are TGCAGTGCTAGCCATGGCTACACCTTC. It codes for CSASHGYTF.

The chain couples TRBV7-9 to TRBJ1-5; D is unresolved. V was clipped by 0 bases and J by 1 base, with 10 bases between them. CDR3 length equals 16 residues. Germline loops: CDR1 SEHNR, CDR2 FQNEAQ (reference sequence). This CDR3 is CASSLAGGVSNQPQHF. The CDR3 DNA sequence: TGTGCCAGCAGCTTAGCGGGCGGGGTAAGCAATCAGCCCCAGCATTTT.

This chain links TRBV27 with TRBJ2-1; 15 bases line up with TRBD2. V was clipped by 6 bases and J by 7 bases; unmatched bases: 4. This CDR3 comprises 15 residues. The germline V gene encodes CDR1 MNHEY and CDR2 SMNVEV (reference sequence). The CDR3 bases are TGTGCCAGCAGACCCGGGACTAGCGGGAGGAATGAGCAGTTCTTC. Its protein product is CASRPGTSGRNEQFF.

This clonotype was counted a few times. The chain combines TRBV27 with TRBJ2-7, with 9 bases matching TRBD2. Unmatched junction bases numbered 17, after V lost 5 bases and J lost 3 bases. The germline gives CDR1 MNHEY, CDR2 SMNVEV (reference sequence). The CDR3 spans 18 residues. CDR3 DNA sequence: TGTGCCAGCAGTCCTACCCCTAGCGGGATGTTCGGCGACTACGAGCAGTACTTC. It specifies CASSPTPSGMFGDYEQYF.

The genes are TRBV2 and TRBJ2-2; D unclear. Germline loops: CDR1 SNHLY, CDR2 FYNNEI. The length of the CDR3 is 12 residues. V lost 3 bases and J lost 6, with 5 bases in between. CDR3 nucleotide sequence: TGTGCCAGCAGTGATGATTCCGGGGAGCTGTTTTTT. Its translation is CASSDDSGELFF. Drawing the rest from reference TRBV2 and TRBJ2-2, the complete variable domain is EPEVTQTPSHQVTQMGQEVILRCVPISNHLYFYWYRQILGQKVEFLVSFYNNEISEKSEIFDDQFSVERPDGSNFTLKIRSTKLEDSAMYFCASSDDSGELFFGEGSRLTVL.

This clonotype was counted between two and nine times. The rearrangement uses TRBV7-9 and TRBJ2-7, with TRBD1 identical over 8 bases. This CDR3 has 15 amino acids. With V trimmed by 6 bases and J by 6 bases, 13 bases remained unmatched. The V gene's germline CDR1 is SEHNR and CDR2 FQNEAQ (reference sequence). CDR3 nucleotides: TGTGCCAGCAGACACCGGGACAGGTTGAACTCCGAGCAGTACTTC. As protein: CASRHRDRLNSEQYF. The full variable domain, rest sourced from reference TRBV7-9 and TRBJ2-7, is DTGVSQNPRHKITKRGQNVTFRCDPISEHNRLYWYRQTLGQGPEFLTYFQNEAQLEKSRLLSDRFSAERPKGSFSTLEIQRTEQGDSAMYLCASRHRDRLNSEQYFGPGTRLTVT.

The genes are TRBV3-1 and TRBJ2-1, with D unresolved. The CDR3 extends over 15 amino acids. V lost 4 bases and J lost 8, with 18 bases in between. Germline assignment: CDR1 LGHDT and CDR2 YNNKEL (reference sequence). The DNA of the CDR3 is TGTGCCAGCAGCCCCAAGGGAACTCTTGGCTATGAGCAGTTCTTC. Encoded protein: CASSPKGTLGYEQFF.

The chain is built from TRBV4-3 and TRBJ1-2, with 9 bases that match TRBD1. This CDR3 has 16 amino acids. Germline trimming cut 0 bases from V and 2 bases from J; bases unmatched to any gene: 4. Germline CDR1 and CDR2: LGHNA and YSLEER. Here the CDR3 reads CASSQDLGQGNYGYTF. The CDR3 bases are TGCGCCAGCAGCCAAGATCTGGGACAGGGCAACTATGGCTACACCTTC.

The table lists this clonotype with a few counts. V and J are TRBV28 and TRBJ1-2, with D perhaps matching TRBD1 (5 bases). Between the trimmed V and J ends, which lost 5 bases and 1 base, there was a span of 14 bases. The CDR3 consists of 15 residues. Germline CDR1 MDHEN, CDR2 SYDVKM. Here the CDR3 reads CASSPQWGRNYGYTF. DNA for the CDR3: TGTGCCAGCAGTCCCCAATGGGGCCGTAACTATGGCTACACCTTC.

This rearrangement joins TRBV4-3 to TRBJ1-2; D is ambiguous. This CDR3 is built from 15 residues. The V end lost 0 bases, the J end lost 6 bases, and 14 bases lay between the germline ends. CDR1 and CDR2 (germline): LGHNA, YSLEER. The CDR3 loop is CASSQEGRVNNGYTF. CDR3 DNA sequence: TGCGCCAGCAGCCAAGAGGGCAGAGTCAACAATGGCTACACCTTC.

The chain joins TRBV28 to TRBJ2-7, with a weak D call TRBD2 (7 bases). V gave up 5 bases and J gave up 2 bases, with 19 bases separating them. The germline V gene encodes CDR1 MDHEN and CDR2 SYDVKM. This CDR3 spans 16 amino acids. The CDR3 bases are TGTGCCAGCAGTCCCGGGGGGCTAGCGAGGACCTACGAGCAGTACTTC. The encoded protein is CASSPGGLARTYEQYF.

J is TRBJ2-5 and V is TRBV12-3 or TRBV12-4, with D perhaps TRBD1 or TRBD2 (5 bases each). The CDR3 extends over 13 amino acids. V was clipped by 4 bases and J by 5 bases, with 11 bases between them. CDR3 sequence reads: CASSWRGDETQYF. The CDR3 DNA follows: TGTGCCAGCAGTTGGAGAGGGGACGAGACCCAGTACTTC.

This chain connects TRBV4-1 to TRBJ2-7; D remains ambiguous. The CDR3 consists of 13 residues. Trimming took off 0 bases at V and 2 bases at J, with 5 bases between the two ends. Germline values: CDR1 MGHRA, CDR2 YSYEKL. As DNA, the CDR3 is TGCGCCAGCAGCCAAGAAAGGACCTACGAGCAGTACTTC. It codes for CASSQERTYEQYF.

This clonotype was found many times. The chain recombines TRBV20-1 with TRBJ1-5; maybe TRBD1 (5 bases). Germline V gene data show CDR1 as DFQATT and CDR2 as SNEGSKA (reference sequence). The V end was cut by 3 bases, the J end by 3 bases, with 12 bases between. This CDR3 is 14 amino acids long. Here the CDR3 reads CSASSTVYNQPQHF. In nucleotides, the CDR3 is TGCAGTGCTAGTTCGACAGTATACAATCAGCCCCAGCATTTT.